These 27 T cell receptor beta chains share one sample of origin, sequenced in a study of immune evolution from preneoplasia to lung adenocarcinoma. Method: immunoSEQ multiplex PCR; TCRdb's copy keeps in-frame clones and lacks some. The top ten clones hold roughly a tenth of a sample with 3,800 or so clones, 65% to 80% of them seen once. Sequencing was done on a sample of FFPE adjacent normal lung tissue. The origin of the receptors is a person aged 55-80 years with lung adenocarcinoma.

The V call is TRBV30, the J call TRBJ1-2, with D unclear. The CDR3 extends over 10 amino acids. Per germline, CDR1 GTSNPN and CDR2 SVGIG (reference sequence). Trimming pared 8 bases from V and 7 bases from J, leaving 11 bases between. For the CDR3, the DNA is TGTGCCGGGATCTCTGGTGGCTACACCTTC. Translating it yields CAGISGGYTF. The complete variable domain, with remaining parts taken from reference TRBV30 and TRBJ1-2, reads SQTIHQWPATLVQPVGSPLSLECTVEGTSNPNLYWYRQAAGRGLQLLFYSVGIGQISSEVPQNLSASRPQDRQFILSSKKLLLSDSGFYLCAGISGGYTFGSGTRLTVV.

A few counts support this clone. The V and J genes are TRBV4-1 and TRBJ1-1, with D possibly being TRBD1 (5 bases). Germline CDR1 reads MGHRA; CDR2 reads YSYEKL. The V and J ends lost 0 bases and 4 bases respectively, with 12 bases between them. The CDR3 length is 15 residues. Here the CDR3 reads CASSQDFGRVTEAFF. The DNA of the CDR3 is TGCGCCAGCAGCCAAGATTTCGGCAGGGTCACTGAAGCTTTCTTT.

V is TRBV7-6 and J is TRBJ1-3; D remains ambiguous. Germline lookup yields CDR1 SGHVS and CDR2 FNYEAQ. Trimming removed 3 bases at V and 3 bases at J, with 6 bases between. There are 13 residues in the CDR3. The CDR3 sequence is CASSLQVGNTIYF. The DNA for the CDR3 is TGTGCCAGCAGCTTGCAGGTTGGAAACACCATATATTTT.

The genes are TRBV15 and TRBJ2-3, with TRBD1 matching 9 bases. CDR3 size: 17 residues. Germline assignment: CDR1 LNHNV and CDR2 YYDKDF (reference sequence). V dropped 0 bases and J dropped 8; count of bases not matched to a gene: 12. This CDR3 is CATSRERRTGATGTQYF. In nucleotides, the CDR3 is TGTGCCACCAGCAGAGAAAGGCGGACAGGGGCCACGGGTACGCAGTATTTT.

The V and J genes are TRBV9 and TRBJ2-7, with 9 bases aligning to TRBD2. The CDR3 has 14 residues. Germline V lookup: CDR1 SGDLS, CDR2 YYNGEE. V lost 4 bases to trimming and J lost 3 bases; unmatched junction nucleotides: 5. The CDR3 loop reads CASSSSGGIYEQYF. Here the CDR3 DNA reads TGTGCCAGCAGCTCAAGCGGGGGGATCTACGAGCAGTACTTC.

The chain joins TRBV28 to TRBJ2-1; 13 nucleotides line up with TRBD2. This CDR3 has 18 amino acids. With 3 bases clipped from V and 10 bases from J, the junction kept 15 bases outside the gene matches. From germline, CDR1 is MDHEN and CDR2 SYDVKM. Here the CDR3 DNA reads TGTGCCAGCAGTTTCAGGGGGACTAGCGGGACCTATATTCGCGAGCAGTTCTTC. Encoded protein: CASSFRGTSGTYIREQFF. The complete variable domain, with remaining parts taken from reference TRBV28 and TRBJ2-1, reads DVKVTQSSRYLVKRTGEKVFLECVQDMDHENMFWYRQDPGLGLRLIYFSYDVKMKEKGDIPEGYSVSREKKERFSLILESASTNQTSMYLCASSFRGTSGTYIREQFFGPGTRLTVL.

This chain joins TRBV11-1 and TRBJ1-6; 10 bases align to TRBD1. From germline, CDR1 is SGHAT and CDR2 FQDESV (reference sequence). The CDR3 sequence is 15 residues long. The V segment lost 5 bases and the J segment 12 bases; nucleotides outside the gene matches: 10. CDR3 DNA sequence: TGTGCCAGCAGCATGCGGGCGGGGACAGGGGAACCCCTCCACTTT. This translates into CASSMRAGTGEPLHF.

This clone occurred a few times. This sequence joins TRBV10-3 and TRBJ1-2; TRBD1 matches 9 bases. This CDR3 has 13 amino acids. CDR1 and CDR2 from the germline V gene are ENHRY and SYGVKD. The trim removed 7 bases at V and 7 bases at J, leaving 7 bases unmatched. The CDR3 region is CAITRDRESGYTF. CDR3 sequence (DNA): TGTGCCATCACCCGGGACAGGGAATCTGGCTACACCTTC.

V is TRBV6-6 and J is TRBJ1-5, with D maybe TRBD1 (6 bases). The CDR3 runs 13 residues. CDR1 is MNHNY, CDR2 SVGAGI, per germline (reference sequence). Trimming took off 6 bases at V and 2 bases at J, with 8 bases between the two ends. CDR3 in amino acids: CASSRQGNQPQHF. In DNA form, the CDR3 reads TGTGCCAGCAGCCGACAGGGCAATCAGCCCCAGCATTTT.

The chain uses TRBV7-2 and TRBJ2-7, with TRBD2 identical over 7 bases. This CDR3 comprises 16 residues. Germline V gene data show CDR1 as SGHTA and CDR2 as FQGNSA. The ends lost 2 bases at V and 4 bases at J; junction bases unmatched: 11. The DNA of the CDR3 is TGTGCCAGCAGCTTAAGGCCCGCGGGGGAGATATACGAGCAGTACTTC. The encoded protein is CASSLRPAGEIYEQYF.

The rearrangement links TRBV7-2 to TRBJ2-1, with 8 bases that match TRBD2. Per the germline V gene, CDR1 is SGHTA and CDR2 is FQGNSA. The CDR3 contains 15 residues. The ends lost 4 bases at V and 3 bases at J; junction bases unmatched: 5. The DNA for the CDR3 is TGTGCCAGCAGCTCGGGACTAGACCTCTACAATGAGCAGTTCTTC. This encodes CASSSGLDLYNEQFF.

This rearrangement joins TRBV28 to TRBJ2-7; D could derive from TRBD1 or TRBD2 (5 bases each). There are 15 residues in the CDR3. With 5 bases removed from V and 9 bases from J, the gap between germline ends came to 23 bases. Germline-derived CDR1 and CDR2 are MDHEN and SYDVKM. The CDR3 loop reads CASSPGAARVGRQYF. As DNA, the CDR3 is TGTGCCAGCAGTCCCGGGGCAGCCCGAGTCGGTCGGCAGTACTTC. The whole variable domain, remainder taken from reference TRBV28 and TRBJ2-7, is DVKVTQSSRYLVKRTGEKVFLECVQDMDHENMFWYRQDPGLGLRLIYFSYDVKMKEKGDIPEGYSVSREKKERFSLILESASTNQTSMYLCASSPGAARVGRQYFGPGTRLTVT.

The chain links TRBV9 to TRBJ1-2; tentatively, D is TRBD1 (6 bases). The CDR3 covers 15 residues. V lost 4 bases and J lost 1, with 14 bases in between. Germline CDR1 is SGDLS and CDR2 is YYNGEE. The CDR3 here is CASSPRDTYNYGYTF. CDR3 in DNA: TGTGCCAGCAGCCCTCGGGACACATATAACTATGGCTACACCTTC.

The rearrangement joins TRBV2 to TRBJ2-5; 8 bases agree with TRBD2. This CDR3 has 15 amino acids. Trimming cost V 4 bases and J 4 bases; bases outside gene matches: 8. CDR1 is SNHLY, CDR2 FYNNEI, per germline. CDR3: CASSGLAGITETQYF. Here the CDR3 DNA reads TGTGCCAGCAGTGGGTTAGCGGGGATCACAGAGACCCAGTACTTC.

This clone was observed a single time. The V call is TRBV6-1, the J call TRBJ2-3; 8 positions agree with TRBD2. Trimming cost V 1 base and J 8 bases; bases outside gene matches: 8. CDR3 length: 15 amino acids. Germline CDR1 and CDR2: MNHNS and SASEGT. The CDR3 nucleotides read TGTGCCAGCAGTGAAGAGGGACTAGGTATAGGTACGCAGTATTTT. Amino acids: CASSEEGLGIGTQYF.

This CDR3 is CASSLFPDTQYF. Here the CDR3 DNA reads TGTGCCAGCAGCTTATTCCCAGATACGCAGTATTTT. The chain joins TRBV7-9 to TRBJ2-3, with D unclear. The V end lost 2 bases, the J end lost 4 bases, and 4 bases lay between the germline ends. The CDR3 is 12 residues long. The germline V gene encodes CDR1 SEHNR and CDR2 FQNEAQ (reference sequence).

This clone was found a few times. This chain links TRBV7-2 with TRBJ1-2; unclear D gene. The CDR3 contains 15 residues. Germline CDR1 reads SGHTA; CDR2 reads FQGNSA. The V end lost 5 bases, the J end lost 2 bases, and 15 bases lay between the germline ends. The CDR3 loop reads CASSPTPRGNYGYTF. In DNA, the CDR3 is TGTGCCAGCAGCCCTACCCCGCGAGGGAACTATGGCTACACCTTC.

Comments on this clone: Other DNA sequences in this specimen translate into the identical CDR3. The chain has TRBV5-1 and TRBJ1-1, with a weak D call TRBD1 (5 bases). The CDR3 has 15 residues. CDR1 is SGHRS and CDR2 is YFSETQ in the germline V gene. Trimming took 6 bases from V and 5 from J, leaving 20 bases between them. The CDR3 loop is CASTQGRTPNTEAFF. CDR3 nucleotide sequence: TGCGCCAGCACCCAGGGCAGGACACCGAATACTGAAGCTTTCTTT.

This clone was recorded a few times. This rearrangement joins TRBV2 to TRBJ2-7; 8 nucleotides agree with TRBD2. Germline V gene lookup returns CDR1 SNHLY and CDR2 FYNNEI. CDR3 length equals 13 residues. Trimming removed 10 bases from V and 6 bases from J; junction bases left unmatched: 11. The CDR3 loop is CATLGLASGEQYF. The CDR3 DNA reads as TGTGCCACCCTAGGACTAGCCTCAGGCGAGCAGTACTTC.

The chain carries TRBV9 and TRBJ1-5; D unclear. Between the trimmed V and J ends, which lost 3 bases and 7 bases, there was a span of 11 bases. CDR1 SGDLS and CDR2 YYNGEE come from the germline V gene. The CDR3 runs to 13 residues. The CDR3, as DNA: TGTGCCAGCAGCGCATTCGCGGGGCAGCCCCAGCATTTT. Translated: CASSAFAGQPQHF.

The chain combines TRBV13 with TRBJ1-6; no clear D gene. Germline CDR1 is PRHDT and CDR2 is FYEKMQ (reference sequence). V was shortened by 2 bases and J by 9 bases, with 5 bases between the two germline ends. The CDR3 covers 12 residues. The CDR3 region is CASSLRLSPLHF. The CDR3 nucleotides read TGTGCCAGCAGCTTAAGGCTTTCACCCCTCCACTTT.

The DNA of the CDR3 is TGTGCCAGCAGTTTATCTGGGGCCAACGTCCTGACTTTC. This sequence encodes CASSLSGANVLTF. The chain is built from TRBV27 and TRBJ2-6; D is undetermined. Germline CDR1 is MNHEY and CDR2 is SMNVEV (reference sequence). The CDR3 is 13 residues long. Trimming pared 0 bases from V and 3 bases from J, leaving 0 bases between.

The chain links TRBV27 to TRBJ2-7, with D unresolved. V lost 4 bases and J 2 bases, leaving 9 bases between the germline ends. CDR1 is MNHEY, CDR2 SMNVEV, per germline (reference sequence). The CDR3 loop spans 13 amino acids. The CDR3: CASSSTRPYEQYF. CDR3 coding DNA: TGTGCCAGCAGTTCCACGCGCCCCTACGAGCAGTACTTC.

The chain carries TRBV6-1 and TRBJ2-5, with D possibly being TRBD1 (5 bases). The CDR3 is 13 residues long. Trimming removed 4 bases from V and 2 bases from J, with 8 bases in between. Per the germline V gene, CDR1 is MNHNS and CDR2 is SASEGT. The CDR3 sequence is CASSGTLQETQYF. The CDR3 DNA reads TGTGCCAGCAGTGGGACACTACAAGAGACCCAGTACTTC.

The V and J genes are TRBV9 and TRBJ1-1, with D tentatively TRBD1 (5 bases). CDR3 length: 15 residues. The V and J ends lost 3 bases and 1 base respectively, with 13 bases between them. The germline CDR1 and CDR2 sequences are SGDLS and YYNGEE. This chain's CDR3 is CASSARGVTNTEAFF. The DNA of the CDR3 is TGTGCCAGCAGCGCCCGAGGGGTGACGAACACTGAAGCTTTCTTT.

The chain combines TRBV29-1 with TRBJ1-2, with 7 bases aligning to TRBD1. CDR1 and CDR2 from the germline V gene are SQVTM and ANQGSEA. The CDR3 contains 14 residues. Trimming took 4 bases from V and 5 from J; bases not matched to a gene: 10. The CDR3 bases are TGCAGCGTTGTAACAGGGGCGGTGGGGTATGGCTACACCTTC. This codes for CSVVTGAVGYGYTF.

The gene calls are TRBV6-1 and TRBJ1-2; no firm D call. The V and J ends lost 2 bases and 7 bases respectively, with 11 bases between them. The CDR3 contains 13 residues. CDR1 is MNHNS and CDR2 is SASEGT in the germline V gene. CDR3 bases: TGTGCCAGCAGTGAAACAGAAGTTGGTGGCTACACCTTC. Its translation is CASSETEVGGYTF.